This passage covers 23 T cell receptor beta chains from one sample sequenced in a study of T cell responses to AZD1222 COVID-19 vaccine. TCRdb's copy holds only in-frame clones and misses some; the assay was immunoSEQ multiplex PCR. The table lists about 100,000 clones, 93% of them singletons. This sample comprised peripheral blood, obtained on day 0 of AZD1222 vaccination. These receptors all come from an adult in good health.

The sample holds a few counts of this clone. The V gene is TRBV15, the J gene TRBJ1-5; TRBD1 agrees at 9 bases. The CDR3 consists of 15 residues. V lost 6 bases, J lost 5 bases, and 8 bases stayed unmatched. Germline V gene data show CDR1 as LNHNV and CDR2 as YYDKDF (reference sequence). CDR3: CATRKDRDRDQPQHF. In DNA form, the CDR3 reads TGTGCCACCAGAAAAGACCGGGACAGGGATCAGCCCCAGCATTTT.

This sequence joins TRBV5-6 and TRBJ1-2; D not certain. This CDR3 contains 13 residues. V was clipped by 0 bases and J by 3 bases, with 6 bases between them. CDR1 is SGHDT and CDR2 is YYEEEE in the germline V gene. CDR3 sequence reads: CASSLEGHYGYTF. CDR3 nucleotides: TGTGCCAGCAGCTTGGAGGGCCACTATGGCTACACCTTC.

The rearrangement links TRBV5-4 to TRBJ1-3; 8 nucleotides match TRBD1. Trimming at V came to 0 bases and at J to 6 bases, leaving 5 bases not matched to a gene. Germline V gene data show CDR1 as SGHNT and CDR2 as YYREEE (reference sequence). The CDR3 is 15 amino acids. The CDR3 here is CASSLAGGSVNTIYF. The CDR3, as DNA: TGTGCCAGCAGCTTGGCAGGGGGCTCGGTAAACACCATATATTTT.

A single count supports this clone. The chain combines TRBV18 with TRBJ2-5; D is undetermined. The V and J ends lost 1 base and 1 base respectively, with 7 bases between them. Per the germline V gene, CDR1 is KGHSH and CDR2 is LQKENI. This CDR3 is built from 14 residues. CDR3 in amino acids: CASSPRSFQETQYF. In DNA form, the CDR3 reads TGTGCCAGCTCACCACGGTCCTTCCAAGAGACCCAGTACTTC. Based on the CDR3 plus reference TRBV18 and TRBJ2-5, the full variable domain is NAGVMQNPRHLVRRRGQEARLRCSPMKGHSHVYWYRQLPEEGLKFMVYLQKENIIDESGMPKERFSAEFPKEGPSILRIQQVVRGDSAAYFCASSPRSFQETQYFGPGTRLLVL.

The chain uses TRBV19 and TRBJ2-1, with a weak D call TRBD2 (6 bases). The CDR3 sequence is 15 residues long. Trimming cost V 9 bases and J 5 bases, with 20 bases left between them. CDR1 is LNHDA and CDR2 is SQIVND in the germline V gene (reference sequence). CDR3 protein: CASVGRRERNNEQFF. The CDR3 region has the DNA TGTGCCAGCGTTGGTCGGAGGGAACGAAACAATGAGCAGTTCTTC.

This clone was seen only a few times. The genes are TRBV4-1 and TRBJ2-1, with TRBD2 matching 12 bases. From germline, CDR1 is MGHRA and CDR2 YSYEKL. This CDR3 region has 19 residues. V trimming: 6 bases; J trimming: 3 bases; junction bases outside the gene matches: 15. The CDR3, as DNA: TGCGCCAGCAGACTGACTAGCGGGAGTAGTGGGGTTGACTACAATGAGCAGTTCTTC. Amino acid sequence: CASRLTSGSSGVDYNEQFF.

The chain recombines TRBV2 with TRBJ1-5; 9 positions match TRBD1. This CDR3 region has 15 residues. Looked up from germline, CDR1 is SNHLY and CDR2 is FYNNEI. The V gene end was trimmed by 6 bases and the J gene end by 6 bases; junction bases not matched to a gene: 9. The CDR3 nucleotides read TGTGCCAGCAGCCTCCGGGACAGGGCCACTCAGCCCCAGCATTTT. It is translated as CASSLRDRATQPQHF.

This clone was observed once. The CDR3 here is CASSQVFRSSYNEQFF. Written as DNA, the CDR3 is TGTGCCAGCAGCCAAGTCTTCCGAAGCTCCTACAATGAGCAGTTCTTC. The V and J genes are TRBV14 and TRBJ2-1, with D uncertain. V was clipped by 1 base and J by 0 bases, with 10 bases between them. CDR3 length equals 16 residues. Germline CDR1 SGHDN, CDR2 FVKESK.

The chain joins TRBV11-2 to TRBJ2-7; maybe TRBD2 (7 bases). The CDR3 consists of 14 residues. The V gene lost 5 bases and the J gene lost 5 bases, with 16 bases spanning the gap. CDR1 and CDR2 from the germline V gene are SGHAT and FQNNGV. CDR3 DNA: TGTGCCAGCAGCCCGCGGGGGCTAGCAAACGAGCAGTACTTC. Translated, it gives CASSPRGLANEQYF.

The J gene is TRBJ1-3, the V gene TRBV11-2; D gene uncertain. The CDR3 length is 15 residues. CDR1 is SGHAT and CDR2 is FQNNGV in the germline V gene. Trimming pared 1 base from V and 1 base from J, leaving 8 bases between. The CDR3 loop reads CASSLVPGSGNTIYF. The CDR3, as DNA: TGTGCCAGCAGCTTAGTTCCGGGGTCTGGAAACACCATATATTTT.

V gene TRBV5-1 combines with J gene TRBJ2-1; TRBD2 agrees at 7 bases. Trimming at V came to 0 bases and at J to 10 bases, leaving 13 bases not matched to a gene. The germline V gene has CDR1 SGHRS and CDR2 YFSETQ. This CDR3 is built from 16 residues. CDR3 coding DNA: TGCGCCAGCAGCTTGGCCCCAGGCGGGGGATCGATGGAGCAGTTCTTC. Encoded protein: CASSLAPGGGSMEQFF.

Points on this clone: The germline gene is not matched at one end of the junction; a read error may be the cause. The J gene is TRBJ1-2, the V gene TRBV5-6, with 8 bases lining up with TRBD1. Germline V gives CDR1 SGHDT, CDR2 YYEEEE. The CDR3 contains 12 residues. DNA for the CDR3: TGTGCCAGCAGCCATTTCCGGGACAGGAGATTCTTC. This codes for CASSHFRDRRFF.

The chain is built from TRBV7-9 and TRBJ1-6; tentatively, D is TRBD1 (5 bases). The CDR3 covers 17 residues. The V and J ends lost 5 bases and 10 bases respectively, with 24 bases between them. Germline CDR1 SEHNR, CDR2 FQNEAQ (reference sequence). CDR3 loop: CASSPRALGPGYSPLHF. The CDR3 nucleotides read TGTGCCAGCAGCCCCAGGGCCCTAGGGCCTGGTTACTCACCCCTCCACTTT. The full variable domain, completed using reference TRBV7-9 and TRBJ1-6, is DTGVSQNPRHKITKRGQNVTFRCDPISEHNRLYWYRQTLGQGPEFLTYFQNEAQLEKSRLLSDRFSAERPKGSFSTLEIQRTEQGDSAMYLCASSPRALGPGYSPLHFGNGTRLTVT.

The chain joins TRBV2 to TRBJ2-1, with 11 bases that match TRBD2. Looked up from germline, CDR1 is SNHLY and CDR2 is FYNNEI. Unmatched junction bases numbered 0, after V lost 3 bases and J lost 2 bases. This CDR3 contains 15 residues. The CDR3 DNA is TGTGCCAGCAGTGAGGGACTAGCGGCCTACAATGAGCAGTTCTTC. Translating it yields CASSEGLAAYNEQFF. The entire variable domain, with the rest obtained from reference TRBV2 and TRBJ2-1, is as follows: EPEVTQTPSHQVTQMGQEVILRCVPISNHLYFYWYRQILGQKVEFLVSFYNNEISEKSEIFDDQFSVERPDGSNFTLKIRSTKLEDSAMYFCASSEGLAAYNEQFFGPGTRLTVL.

CDR3 sequence reads: CASSQSGTNIETQYF. CDR3 coding DNA: TGCGCCAGCAGCCAGTCCGGGACTAACATAGAGACCCAGTACTTC. V usage is TRBV4-1 and J usage is TRBJ2-5, with 7 bases fitting TRBD2. The CDR3 totals 15 residues. From germline, CDR1 is MGHRA and CDR2 YSYEKL. V trimming: 3 bases; J trimming: 4 bases; junction bases outside the gene matches: 8.

The J gene is TRBJ1-1, the V gene TRBV30; 9 nucleotides agree with TRBD1. Germline V gene sequence: CDR1 GTSNPN, CDR2 SVGIG (reference sequence). The CDR3 has 15 amino acids. V shed 4 bases, J shed 2 bases, and the junction held 8 bases outside the gene matches. CDR3 amino acids: CAWTRTGEINTEAFF. CDR3 DNA: TGTGCCTGGACAAGGACAGGGGAAATTAACACTGAAGCTTTCTTT.

The chain uses TRBV11-1 and TRBJ2-2; D gene unclear. The CDR3 is 13 residues long. Germline loops: CDR1 SGHAT, CDR2 FQDESV (reference sequence). V lost 2 bases, J lost 6 bases, and 7 bases lay in between. This CDR3 reads CASSLMVSGELFF. The DNA for the CDR3 is TGTGCCAGCAGCTTAATGGTTTCCGGGGAGCTGTTTTTT.

The chain links TRBV7-8 to TRBJ1-6, with TRBD1 identical over 12 bases. The V gene end was trimmed by 3 bases and the J gene end by 10 bases; junction bases not matched to a gene: 10. CDR1 is SGHVS and CDR2 is FQNEAQ in the germline V gene. The CDR3 covers 17 residues. This CDR3 is CASSFLPGTGGRSPLHF. As DNA, the CDR3 is TGTGCCAGCAGCTTTCTCCCCGGGACAGGGGGCCGATCACCCCTCCACTTT.

V and J are TRBV19 and TRBJ2-1; D is perhaps TRBD1 or TRBD2 (6 bases each). CDR1 is LNHDA, CDR2 SQIVND, per germline (reference sequence). The CDR3 extends over 13 amino acids. V lost 6 bases, J lost 4 bases, and 10 bases lay in between. The CDR3 region has the DNA TGTGCCAGTAGGGAGGGGGTTTACAATGAGCAGTTCTTC. This gives the protein CASREGVYNEQFF. The variable domain in full, with the rest retrieved from reference TRBV19 and TRBJ2-1, is DGGITQSPKYLFRKEGQNVTLSCEQNLNHDAMYWYRQDPGQGLRLIYYSQIVNDFQKGDIAEGYSVSREKKESFPLTVTSAQKNPTAFYLCASREGVYNEQFFGPGTRLTVL.

The rearrangement links TRBV19 to TRBJ1-3, with a weak D call TRBD1 (6 bases). Trimming left V 5 bases short and J 3 bases short, with 14 bases between. This CDR3 contains 15 residues. Germline V CDR1 and CDR2: LNHDA, SQIVND (reference sequence). CDR3 protein: CASSVRGSSGNTIYF. The DNA for the CDR3 is TGTGCCAGTAGTGTCAGGGGTTCTAGTGGAAACACCATATATTTT. Full variable domain (rest looked up from reference TRBV19 and TRBJ1-3): DGGITQSPKYLFRKEGQNVTLSCEQNLNHDAMYWYRQDPGQGLRLIYYSQIVNDFQKGDIAEGYSVSREKKESFPLTVTSAQKNPTAFYLCASSVRGSSGNTIYFGEGSWLTVV.

The chain employs TRBV15 and TRBJ2-1; D is perhaps TRBD1 or TRBD2 (5 bases each). V shed 5 bases and J shed 10 bases, with 15 bases lying between them. Germline assignment: CDR1 LNHNV and CDR2 YYDKDF (reference sequence). There are 13 residues in the CDR3. The CDR3 nucleotides are TGTGCCACCAGCCGCCGTCGGGGCGCAGAGCAGTTCTTC. Protein sequence: CATSRRRGAEQFF. Together with reference TRBV15 and TRBJ2-1, the CDR3 gives the full variable domain: DAMVIQNPRYQVTQFGKPVTLSCSQTLNHNVMYWYQQKSSQAPKLLFHYYDKDFNNEADTPDNFQSRRPNTSFCFLDIRSPGLGDTAMYLCATSRRRGAEQFFGPGTRLTVL.

The rearrangement uses TRBV11-2 and TRBJ2-5; D perhaps matches TRBD1 (6 bases). Germline-derived CDR1 and CDR2 are SGHAT and FQNNGV. The CDR3 has 13 residues. Trimming removed 4 bases from V and 4 bases from J, with 10 bases in between. In DNA, the CDR3 is TGTGCCAGCAGCTCCTACAGGGTAGAGACCCAGTACTTC. Its protein is CASSSYRVETQYF.

The chain carries TRBV7-8 and TRBJ2-1; D gene ambiguous. The CDR3 has 13 residues. Per germline, CDR1 SGHVS and CDR2 FQNEAQ. Trimming removed 1 base at V and 10 bases at J, with 11 bases between. Written as DNA, the CDR3 is TGTGCCAGCAGCTTAGGTCAGAGAGGCGAGCAGTTCTTC. Translated, it gives CASSLGQRGEQFF.